This T cell receptor (beta chain) comes out of a study of graft-versus-host responses after intestinal transplantation. Across the study: Anti-thymocyte globulin induction was given to all recipients, followed by tacrolimus and steroids for 2 to 4 years.

Deletions cut 0 bases from V and 7 bases from J, with 15 bases between. The CDR3 length is 15 residues. CDR1 and CDR2 (germline): LGHNA, YNFKEQ. Overall study findings and caveats: Recipient marrow contained GvH clones, some of which appeared first in ileum or blood. With peak circulating GvH clone levels came an association with early post-transplant HvG declines.

TCRdb's table, derived via immunoSEQ multiplex PCR, lists solely in-frame clones and lacks some. The sample lists some 77,000 clones, 92% occurring once. This clone was recorded once. What it binds is not known. The TCR sequence derives from a human patient who received an intestinal transplant, so some T cells may come from the graft donor. J is TRBJ1-1 and V is TRBV4-2; maybe TRBD1 (6 bases). The material was PBMCs, obtained 98 days after intestinal transplantation. CDR3 loop: CASSQDLGQSSEAFF. CDR3 sequence (DNA): TGTGCCAGCAGCCAAGACCTTGGACAGAGCAGTGAAGCTTTCTTT.